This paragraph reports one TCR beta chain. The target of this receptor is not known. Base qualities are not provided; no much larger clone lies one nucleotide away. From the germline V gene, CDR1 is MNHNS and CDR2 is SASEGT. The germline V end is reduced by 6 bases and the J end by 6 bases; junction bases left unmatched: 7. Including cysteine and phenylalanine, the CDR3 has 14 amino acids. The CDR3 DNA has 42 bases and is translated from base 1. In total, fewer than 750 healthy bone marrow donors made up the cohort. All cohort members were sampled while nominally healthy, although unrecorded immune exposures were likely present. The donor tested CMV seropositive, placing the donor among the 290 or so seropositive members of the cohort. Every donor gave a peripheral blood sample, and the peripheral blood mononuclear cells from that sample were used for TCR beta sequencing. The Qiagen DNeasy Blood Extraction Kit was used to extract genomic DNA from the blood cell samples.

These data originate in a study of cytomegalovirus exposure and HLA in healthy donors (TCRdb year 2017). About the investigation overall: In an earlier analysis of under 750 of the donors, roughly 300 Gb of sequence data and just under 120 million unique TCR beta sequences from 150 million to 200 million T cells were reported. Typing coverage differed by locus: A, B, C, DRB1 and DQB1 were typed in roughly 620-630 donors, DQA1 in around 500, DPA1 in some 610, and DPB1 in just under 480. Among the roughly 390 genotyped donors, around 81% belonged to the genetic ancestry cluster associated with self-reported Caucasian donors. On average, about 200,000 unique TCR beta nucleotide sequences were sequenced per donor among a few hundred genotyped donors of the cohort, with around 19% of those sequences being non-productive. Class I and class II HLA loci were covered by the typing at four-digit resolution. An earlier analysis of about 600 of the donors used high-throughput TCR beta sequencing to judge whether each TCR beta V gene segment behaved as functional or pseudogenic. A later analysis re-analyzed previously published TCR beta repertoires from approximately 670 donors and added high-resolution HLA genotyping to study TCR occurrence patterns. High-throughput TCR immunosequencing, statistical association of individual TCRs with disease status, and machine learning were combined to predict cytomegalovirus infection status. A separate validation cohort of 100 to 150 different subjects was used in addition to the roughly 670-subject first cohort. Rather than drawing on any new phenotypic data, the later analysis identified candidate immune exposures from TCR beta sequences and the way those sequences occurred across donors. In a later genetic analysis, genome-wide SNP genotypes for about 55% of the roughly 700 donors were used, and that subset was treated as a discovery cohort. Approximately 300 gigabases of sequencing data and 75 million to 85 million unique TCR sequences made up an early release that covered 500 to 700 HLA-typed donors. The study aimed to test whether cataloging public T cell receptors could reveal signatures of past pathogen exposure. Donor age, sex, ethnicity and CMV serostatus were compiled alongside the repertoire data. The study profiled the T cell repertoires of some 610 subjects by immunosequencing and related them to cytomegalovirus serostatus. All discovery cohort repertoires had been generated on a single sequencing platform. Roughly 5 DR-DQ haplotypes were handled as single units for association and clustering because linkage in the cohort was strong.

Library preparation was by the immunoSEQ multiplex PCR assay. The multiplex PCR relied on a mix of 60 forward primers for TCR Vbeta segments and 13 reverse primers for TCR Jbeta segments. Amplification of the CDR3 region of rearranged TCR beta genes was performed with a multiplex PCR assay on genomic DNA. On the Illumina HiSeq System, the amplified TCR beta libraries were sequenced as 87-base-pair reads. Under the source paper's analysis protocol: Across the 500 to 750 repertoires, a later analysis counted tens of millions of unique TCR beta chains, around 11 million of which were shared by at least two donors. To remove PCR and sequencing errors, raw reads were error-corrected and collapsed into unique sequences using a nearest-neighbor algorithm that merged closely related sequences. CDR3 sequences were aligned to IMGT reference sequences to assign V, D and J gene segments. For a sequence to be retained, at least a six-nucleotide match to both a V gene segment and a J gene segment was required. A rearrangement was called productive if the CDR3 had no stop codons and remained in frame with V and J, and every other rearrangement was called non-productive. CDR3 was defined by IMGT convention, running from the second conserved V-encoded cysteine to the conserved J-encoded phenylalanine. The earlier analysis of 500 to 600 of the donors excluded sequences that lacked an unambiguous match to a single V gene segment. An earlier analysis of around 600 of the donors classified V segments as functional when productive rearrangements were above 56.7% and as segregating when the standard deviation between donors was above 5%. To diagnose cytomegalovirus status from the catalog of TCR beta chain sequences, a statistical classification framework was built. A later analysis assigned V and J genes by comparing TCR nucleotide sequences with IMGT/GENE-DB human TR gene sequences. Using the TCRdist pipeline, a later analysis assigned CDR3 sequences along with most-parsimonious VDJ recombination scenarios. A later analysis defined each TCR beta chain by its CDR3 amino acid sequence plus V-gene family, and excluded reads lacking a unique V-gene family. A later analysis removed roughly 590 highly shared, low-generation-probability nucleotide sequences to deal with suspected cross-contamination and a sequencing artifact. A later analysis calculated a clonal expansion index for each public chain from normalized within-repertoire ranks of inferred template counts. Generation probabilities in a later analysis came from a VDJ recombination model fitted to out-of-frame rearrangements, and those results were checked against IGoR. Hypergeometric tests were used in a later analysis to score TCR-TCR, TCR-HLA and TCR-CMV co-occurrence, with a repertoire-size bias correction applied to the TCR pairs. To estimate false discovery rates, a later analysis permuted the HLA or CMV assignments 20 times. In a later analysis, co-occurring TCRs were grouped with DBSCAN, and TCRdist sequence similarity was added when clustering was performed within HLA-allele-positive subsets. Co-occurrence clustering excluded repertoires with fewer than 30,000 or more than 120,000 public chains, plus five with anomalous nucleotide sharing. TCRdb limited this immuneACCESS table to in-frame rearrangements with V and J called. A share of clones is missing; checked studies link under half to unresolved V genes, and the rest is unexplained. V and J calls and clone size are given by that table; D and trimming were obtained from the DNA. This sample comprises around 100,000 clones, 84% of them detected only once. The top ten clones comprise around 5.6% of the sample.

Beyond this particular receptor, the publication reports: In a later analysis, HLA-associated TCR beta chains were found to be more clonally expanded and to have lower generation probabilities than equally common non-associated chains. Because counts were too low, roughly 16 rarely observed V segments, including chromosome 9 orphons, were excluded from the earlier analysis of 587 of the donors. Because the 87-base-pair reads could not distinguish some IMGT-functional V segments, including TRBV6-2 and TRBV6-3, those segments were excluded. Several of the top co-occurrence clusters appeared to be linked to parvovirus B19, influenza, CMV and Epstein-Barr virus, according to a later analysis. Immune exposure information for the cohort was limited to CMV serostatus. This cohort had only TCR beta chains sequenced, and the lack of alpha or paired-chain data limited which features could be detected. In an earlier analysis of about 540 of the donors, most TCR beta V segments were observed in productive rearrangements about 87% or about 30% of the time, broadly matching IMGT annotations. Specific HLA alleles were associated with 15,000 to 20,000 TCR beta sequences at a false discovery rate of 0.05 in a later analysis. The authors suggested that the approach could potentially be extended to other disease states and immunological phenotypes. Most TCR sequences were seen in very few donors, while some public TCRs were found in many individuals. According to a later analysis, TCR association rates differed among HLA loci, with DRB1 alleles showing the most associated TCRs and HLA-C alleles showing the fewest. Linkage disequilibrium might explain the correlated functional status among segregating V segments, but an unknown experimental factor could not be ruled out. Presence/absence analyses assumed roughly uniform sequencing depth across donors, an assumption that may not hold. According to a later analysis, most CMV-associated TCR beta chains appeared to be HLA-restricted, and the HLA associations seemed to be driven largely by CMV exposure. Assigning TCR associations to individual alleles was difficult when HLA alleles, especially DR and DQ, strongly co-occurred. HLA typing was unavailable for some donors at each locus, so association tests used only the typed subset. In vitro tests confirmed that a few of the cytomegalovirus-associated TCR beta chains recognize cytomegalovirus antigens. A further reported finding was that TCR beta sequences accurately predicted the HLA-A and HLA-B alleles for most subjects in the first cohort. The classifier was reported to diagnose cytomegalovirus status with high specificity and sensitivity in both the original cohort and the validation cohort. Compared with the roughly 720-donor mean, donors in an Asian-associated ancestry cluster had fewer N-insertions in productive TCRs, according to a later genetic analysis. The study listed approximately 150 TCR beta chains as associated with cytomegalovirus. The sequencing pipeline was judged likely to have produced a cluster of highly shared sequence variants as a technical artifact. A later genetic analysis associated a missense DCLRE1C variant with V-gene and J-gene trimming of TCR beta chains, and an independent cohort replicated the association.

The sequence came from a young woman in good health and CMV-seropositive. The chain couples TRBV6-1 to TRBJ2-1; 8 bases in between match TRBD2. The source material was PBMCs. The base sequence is TGTGCCAGCAGAGCGGGAGTTTCAAGCAATGAGCAGTTCTTC. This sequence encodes CASRAGVSSNEQFF.